The 23 T cell receptor beta chains given below trace back to one sample, sequenced in a study of long-term antiretroviral therapy in people with HIV (dated by TCRdb to between 2021 and 2022). Sequencing of the TRB variable region was done with the immunoSEQ hsTCRB v3.0 assay at survey level resolution. TCRdb's version of the immuneACCESS table is confined to in-frame rearrangements and falls short of the full clone set. An unresolved V gene accounts for under half of the shortfall where checked; the remainder is of unknown origin. The sample has around 29,000 clones on record, approximately 95% of them singletons. The ten largest account for roughly 8% of the sample. The sample consisted of unsorted PBMCs, taken 5.3 years after starting antiretroviral therapy. The receptors come from a man aged 25 to 40 with HIV.

The rearrangement links TRBV11-2 to TRBJ2-1; either TRBD1 or TRBD2 may supply D (5 bases each). The CDR3 extends over 16 amino acids. V lost 6 bases, J lost 4 bases, and 19 bases lay in between. The V gene's germline CDR1 is SGHAT and CDR2 FQNNGV. The CDR3 is CASSQVRGERYNEQFF. The CDR3 DNA follows: TGTGCCAGCAGTCAGGTTAGGGGAGAGCGATACAATGAGCAGTTCTTC.

The chain joins TRBV19 to TRBJ2-2; D remains unclear. CDR1 and CDR2 (germline): LNHDA, SQIVND (reference sequence). CDR3 length: 12 amino acids. Trimming left V 4 bases short and J 7 bases short, with 7 bases between. The CDR3 nucleotides read TGTGCCAGTAGTAGCCCCTTCGGGGAGCTGTTTTTT. Residues: CASSSPFGELFF.

The gene calls are TRBV28 and TRBJ2-1; TRBD1 might be the D (5 bases). Germline CDR1 reads MDHEN; CDR2 reads SYDVKM. The CDR3 totals 13 residues. Trimming took off 11 bases at V and 3 bases at J, with 14 bases between the two ends. DNA for the CDR3: TGTGCCTCCAGGGCGGAACACTACAATGAGCAGTTCTTC. Amino acid sequence: CASRAEHYNEQFF. The whole variable domain, remainder taken from reference TRBV28 and TRBJ2-1, is DVKVTQSSRYLVKRTGEKVFLECVQDMDHENMFWYRQDPGLGLRLIYFSYDVKMKEKGDIPEGYSVSREKKERFSLILESASTNQTSMYLCASRAEHYNEQFFGPGTRLTVL.

The V gene is TRBV28, the J gene TRBJ1-4; the D is unclear. This CDR3 has 15 residues. V was clipped by 4 bases and J by 5 bases, with 14 bases between them. Germline V CDR1 and CDR2: MDHEN, SYDVKM. CDR3 DNA sequence: TGTGCCAGCAGTTCCCTACGGAGCGAAAATGAAAAACTGTTTTTT. Its translation: CASSSLRSENEKLFF.

There are a few counts of this clone. The chain recombines TRBV28 with TRBJ2-7; the D is unclear. There are 13 residues in the CDR3. The ends were cut back, 2 bases at V and 6 bases at J, with 11 bases in the middle. CDR1 and CDR2 from the germline V gene are MDHEN and SYDVKM. The CDR3 here is CASSLEEFGEQYF. The CDR3 DNA reads as TGTGCCAGCAGTTTAGAAGAATTCGGCGAGCAGTACTTC. The entire variable domain, with the rest obtained from reference TRBV28 and TRBJ2-7, is as follows: DVKVTQSSRYLVKRTGEKVFLECVQDMDHENMFWYRQDPGLGLRLIYFSYDVKMKEKGDIPEGYSVSREKKERFSLILESASTNQTSMYLCASSLEEFGEQYFGPGTRLTVT.

The rearrangement uses TRBV7-2 and TRBJ2-1, with D perhaps matching TRBD2 (5 bases). The V end lost 5 bases, the J end lost 3 bases, and 14 bases lay between the germline ends. Germline CDR1 SGHTA, CDR2 FQGNSA. This CDR3 comprises 15 residues. The CDR3 nucleotides are TGTGCCAGCAGCACTAGGTGGCAAGGCTACAATGAGCAGTTCTTC. Its translation: CASSTRWQGYNEQFF.

The V and J genes are TRBV6-5 and TRBJ2-7, with D possibly TRBD2 on 6 matching bases. This CDR3 is 14 amino acids long. The germline V gene encodes CDR1 MNHEY and CDR2 SVGAGI. V was pared by 4 bases and J by 1 base, with 11 bases between. The CDR3 region is CASSSGTGSYEQYF. The CDR3 DNA follows: TGTGCCAGCAGTTCCGGGACTGGATCCTACGAGCAGTACTTC.

This chain connects TRBV15 to TRBJ1-1; a possible D gene is TRBD1 (5 bases). Trimming took off 1 base at V and 5 bases at J, with 14 bases between the two ends. CDR3 length: 15 amino acids. Germline V lookup: CDR1 LNHNV, CDR2 YYDKDF (reference sequence). CDR3 bases: TGTGCCACCAGCAGAGTAGCAGGGATTGGTACTGAAGCTTTCTTT. Translation gives CATSRVAGIGTEAFF.

This clone was seen a handful of times. The chain has TRBV4-1 and TRBJ1-1, with D perhaps TRBD1 (6 bases). This CDR3 region has 14 residues. Germline-derived CDR1 and CDR2 are MGHRA and YSYEKL. The V gene lost 4 bases and the J gene lost 8 bases, with 17 bases spanning the gap. For the CDR3, the DNA is TGCGCCAGCAGCCTAAACGAGGGGGGGGCAGAAGCTTTCTTT. It yields the protein CASSLNEGGAEAFF.

This clone was seen just once. The V and J genes are TRBV5-5 and TRBJ2-1; D gene ambiguous. In germline, CDR1 is SGHKS, CDR2 YYEKEE (reference sequence). The ends were cut back, 0 bases at V and 3 bases at J, with 16 bases in the middle. The CDR3 extends over 17 amino acids. The CDR3 loop is CASSLVTRTLFYNEQFF. CDR3 in DNA: TGTGCCAGCAGCTTGGTTACTCGGACGTTGTTCTACAATGAGCAGTTCTTC.

J is TRBJ1-5 and V is TRBV27; D is unclear. Trimming cost V 2 bases and J 2 bases, with 10 bases left between them. The germline CDR1 and CDR2 sequences are MNHEY and SMNVEV (reference sequence). There are 15 residues in the CDR3. CDR3 sequence: CASSLRSVGNQPQHF. The CDR3 region has the DNA TGTGCCAGCAGTTTACGGTCAGTTGGCAATCAGCCCCAGCATTTT.

This sequence joins TRBV15 and TRBJ1-1; D uncertain. This CDR3 has 11 amino acids. Germline CDR1 and CDR2: LNHNV and YYDKDF (reference sequence). V lost 8 bases, J lost 6 bases, and 10 bases lay in between. Here the CDR3 DNA reads TGTGCCACCGGCGGGCGCGCTGAAGCTTTCTTT. This gives the protein CATGGRAEAFF.

The V gene is TRBV6-5, the J gene TRBJ2-7, with 7 nucleotides matching TRBD2. CDR1 and CDR2 (germline): MNHEY, SVGAGI. J lost 6 bases, V lost 1 base, and 6 bases had no gene match. There are 14 residues in the CDR3. CDR3 nucleotide sequence: TGTGCCAGCAGTTACTTTGACGGGGAGGGCGAGCAGTACTTC. The encoded protein is CASSYFDGEGEQYF.

The genes are TRBV19 and TRBJ1-5, with 7 bases identical to TRBD1. The CDR3 length is 14 residues. V was clipped by 5 bases and J by 6 bases; unmatched bases: 7. CDR1 is LNHDA, CDR2 SQIVND, per germline (reference sequence). CDR3 sequence reads: CASSSGQIGQPQHF. DNA for the CDR3: TGTGCCAGTAGTTCGGGACAGATAGGTCAGCCCCAGCATTTT.

The V gene is TRBV6-5, the J gene TRBJ2-7; unclear D gene. This CDR3 is 11 amino acids long. V dropped 6 bases and J dropped 9 bases, with 12 bases sitting between them. CDR1 and CDR2 from the germline V gene are MNHEY and SVGAGI. CDR3: CASRDLLGQYF. The DNA for the CDR3 is TGTGCCAGCAGGGATCTCTTGGGGCAGTACTTC.

This clone was observed a single time. This rearrangement joins TRBV7-9 to TRBJ2-3, with 11 bases identical to TRBD2. The CDR3 sequence is 18 residues long. V lost 5 bases, J lost 2 bases, and 12 bases stayed unmatched. Germline V gene lookup returns CDR1 SEHNR and CDR2 FQNEAQ (reference sequence). The DNA of the CDR3 is TGTGCCAGCAGCCCCGTAGCCCGACTAGCGGGGCACACAGATACGCAGTATTTT. Translated, it gives CASSPVARLAGHTDTQYF.

This clone was observed a single time. The rearrangement links TRBV7-6 to TRBJ2-2; 7 nucleotides match TRBD2. The CDR3 length is 13 residues. Trimming at V came to 3 bases and at J to 8 bases, leaving 3 bases not matched to a gene. The germline V gene has CDR1 SGHVS and CDR2 FNYEAQ. The CDR3 sequence: CASSFGTTGELFF. CDR3 nucleotide sequence: TGTGCCAGCAGCTTCGGGACTACGGGGGAGCTGTTTTTT.

In DNA, the CDR3 is TGTGCCAGCAGCATCAGGGGGCCTAATGAAAAACTGTTTTTT. Its protein product is CASSIRGPNEKLFF. This chain joins TRBV13 and TRBJ1-4; TRBD1 aligns across 8 bases. CDR1 is PRHDT, CDR2 FYEKMQ, per germline (reference sequence). The V gene end was trimmed by 5 bases and the J gene end by 3 bases; junction bases not matched to a gene: 2. The CDR3 length is 14 residues.

This clone was picked up one time. The gene calls are TRBV19 and TRBJ1-4; tentatively, D is TRBD1 (5 bases). CDR3 length: 13 amino acids. The germline V and J ends were trimmed by 9 bases and 4 bases, with 12 bases remaining between them. Per the germline V gene, CDR1 is LNHDA and CDR2 is SQIVND (reference sequence). The CDR3 region is CASSPRGNEKLFF. For the CDR3, the DNA is TGTGCCAGCTCACCGAGGGGTAATGAAAAACTGTTTTTT.

The chain is built from TRBV4-3 and TRBJ2-4; 9 bases align to TRBD2. This CDR3 comprises 18 residues. Germline trimming cut 0 bases from V and 0 bases from J; bases unmatched to any gene: 6. Germline V lookup: CDR1 LGHNA, CDR2 YSLEER. The CDR3 loop is CASSQDAGGILAKNIQYF. DNA for the CDR3: TGCGCCAGCAGCCAAGACGCGGGAGGGATCTTAGCCAAAAACATTCAGTACTTC.

The gene calls are TRBV27 and TRBJ1-2, with TRBD1 matching over 7 bases. The germline CDR1 and CDR2 sequences are MNHEY and SMNVEV (reference sequence). V shed 6 bases, J shed 3 bases, and the junction held 4 bases outside the gene matches. CDR3 length: 13 residues. CDR3 sequence: CASSPQGDYGYTF. The CDR3 DNA is TGTGCCAGCAGCCCCCAGGGGGACTATGGCTACACCTTC.

Concerning this clone: Mismatch with germline at one junction end may stem from a read error. The chain combines TRBV4-1 with TRBJ2-7, with 9 bases matching TRBD2. Germline CDR1 reads MGHRA; CDR2 reads YSYEKL. The CDR3 is made up of 12 amino acids. The CDR3, as DNA: TGCGCCAGCAGCCAAGTCAAGGGACTAGCCCCATTC. Amino acids: CASSQVKGLAPF.

V and J are TRBV7-2 and TRBJ1-2, with 9 bases identical to TRBD1. The CDR3 consists of 15 residues. The V segment lost 2 bases and the J segment 4 bases; nucleotides outside the gene matches: 5. In germline, CDR1 is SGHTA, CDR2 FQGNSA. In DNA form, the CDR3 reads TGTGCCAGCAGCTTATGGGGGACAGGGAGCTATGGCTACACCTTC. Protein product: CASSLWGTGSYGYTF.